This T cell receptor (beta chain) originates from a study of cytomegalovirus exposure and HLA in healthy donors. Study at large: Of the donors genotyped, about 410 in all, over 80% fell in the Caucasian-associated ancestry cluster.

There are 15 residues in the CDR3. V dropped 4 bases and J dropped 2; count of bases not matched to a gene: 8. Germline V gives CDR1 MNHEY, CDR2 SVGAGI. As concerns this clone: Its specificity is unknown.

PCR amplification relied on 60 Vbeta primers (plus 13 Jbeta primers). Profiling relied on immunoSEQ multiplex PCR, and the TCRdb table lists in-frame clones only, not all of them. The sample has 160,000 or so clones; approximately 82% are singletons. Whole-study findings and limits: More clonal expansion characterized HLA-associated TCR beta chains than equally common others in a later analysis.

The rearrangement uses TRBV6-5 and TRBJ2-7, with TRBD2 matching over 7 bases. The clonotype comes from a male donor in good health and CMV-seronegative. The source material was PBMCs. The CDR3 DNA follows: TGTGCCAGCAGTTTCAAGCGGGATCCTCCCTACGAGCAGTACTTC. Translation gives CASSFKRDPPYEQYF.